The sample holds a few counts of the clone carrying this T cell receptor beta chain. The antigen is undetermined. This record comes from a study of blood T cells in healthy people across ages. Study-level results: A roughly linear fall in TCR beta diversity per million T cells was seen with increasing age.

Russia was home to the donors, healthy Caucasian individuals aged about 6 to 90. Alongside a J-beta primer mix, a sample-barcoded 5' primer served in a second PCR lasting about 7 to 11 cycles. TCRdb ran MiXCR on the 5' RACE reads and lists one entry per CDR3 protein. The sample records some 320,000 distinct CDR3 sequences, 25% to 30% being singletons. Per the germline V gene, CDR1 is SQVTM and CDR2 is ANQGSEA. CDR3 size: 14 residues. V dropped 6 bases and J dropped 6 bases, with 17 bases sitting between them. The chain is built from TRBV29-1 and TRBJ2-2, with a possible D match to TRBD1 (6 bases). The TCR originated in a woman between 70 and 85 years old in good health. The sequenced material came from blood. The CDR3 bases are TGCAGCGTAAAGTTCAGGGGTAACGCCGGGGAGCTGTTTTTT. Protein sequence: CSVKFRGNAGELFF.